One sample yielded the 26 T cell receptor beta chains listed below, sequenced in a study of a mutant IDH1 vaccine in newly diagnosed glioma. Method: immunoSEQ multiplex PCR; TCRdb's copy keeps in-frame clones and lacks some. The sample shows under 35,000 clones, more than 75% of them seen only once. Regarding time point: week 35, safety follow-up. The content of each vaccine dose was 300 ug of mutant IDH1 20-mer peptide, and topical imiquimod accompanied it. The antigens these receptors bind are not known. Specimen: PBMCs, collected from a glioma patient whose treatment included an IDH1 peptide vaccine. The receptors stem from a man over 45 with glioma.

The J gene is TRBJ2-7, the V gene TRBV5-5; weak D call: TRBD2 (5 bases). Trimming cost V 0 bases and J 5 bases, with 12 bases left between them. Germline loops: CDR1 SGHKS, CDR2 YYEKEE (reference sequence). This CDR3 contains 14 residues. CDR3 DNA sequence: TGTGCCAGCAGCTTGGGTTGGGGAGTCGACGAGCAGTACTTC. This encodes CASSLGWGVDEQYF. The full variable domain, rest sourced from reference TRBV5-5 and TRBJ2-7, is DAGVTQSPTHLIKTRGQQVTLRCSPISGHKSVSWYQQVLGQGPQFIFQYYEKEERGRGNFPDRFSARQFPNYSSELNVNALLLGDSALYLCASSLGWGVDEQYFGPGTRLTVT.

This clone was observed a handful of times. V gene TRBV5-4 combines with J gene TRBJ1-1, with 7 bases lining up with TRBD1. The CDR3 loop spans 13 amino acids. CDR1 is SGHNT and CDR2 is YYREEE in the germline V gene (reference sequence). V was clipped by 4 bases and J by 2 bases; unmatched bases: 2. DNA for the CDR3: TGTGCCAGCAGCGGGACAGCAAACACTGAAGCTTTCTTT. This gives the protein CASSGTANTEAFF.

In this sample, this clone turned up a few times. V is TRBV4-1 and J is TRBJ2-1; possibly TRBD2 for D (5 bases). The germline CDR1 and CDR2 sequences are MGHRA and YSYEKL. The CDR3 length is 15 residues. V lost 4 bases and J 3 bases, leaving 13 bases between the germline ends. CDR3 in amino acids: CASSLPVGGYNEQFF. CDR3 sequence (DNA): TGCGCCAGCAGCCTCCCCGTTGGAGGCTACAATGAGCAGTTCTTC.

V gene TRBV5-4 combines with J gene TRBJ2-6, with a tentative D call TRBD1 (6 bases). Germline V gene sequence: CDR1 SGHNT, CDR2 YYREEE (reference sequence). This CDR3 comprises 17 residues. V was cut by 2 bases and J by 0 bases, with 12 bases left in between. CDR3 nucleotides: TGTGCCAGCAGCTTCGCGGACAGTTTCTCTGGGGCCAACGTCCTGACTTTC. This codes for CASSFADSFSGANVLTF. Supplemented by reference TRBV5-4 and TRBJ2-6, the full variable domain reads ETGVTQSPTHLIKTRGQQVTLRCSSQSGHNTVSWYQQALGQGPQFIFQYYREEENGRGNFPPRFSGLQFPNYSSELNVNALELDDSALYLCASSFADSFSGANVLTFGAGSRLTVL.

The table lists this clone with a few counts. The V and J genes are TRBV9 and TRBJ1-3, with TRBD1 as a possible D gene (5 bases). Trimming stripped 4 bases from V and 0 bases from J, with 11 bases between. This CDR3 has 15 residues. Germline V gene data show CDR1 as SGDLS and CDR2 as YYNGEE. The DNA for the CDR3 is TGTGCCAGCAGCCCTCTGGGGGGCTCTGGAAACACCATATATTTT. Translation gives CASSPLGGSGNTIYF. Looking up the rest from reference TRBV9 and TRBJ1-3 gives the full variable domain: DSGVTQTPKHLITATGQRVTLRCSPRSGDLSVYWYQQSLDQGLQFLIQYYNGEERAKGNILERFSAQQFPDLHSELNLSSLELGDSALYFCASSPLGGSGNTIYFGEGSWLTVV.

The CDR3 spells CASSPQGARLYTF. The CDR3 region has the DNA TGTGCCAGCAGCCCTCAGGGGGCAAGGCTCTACACCTTC. This sequence joins TRBV11-3 and TRBJ1-2; TRBD1 aligns across 8 bases. Per germline, CDR1 SGHNT and CDR2 YENEEA. The V segment lost 5 bases and the J segment 10 bases; nucleotides outside the gene matches: 9. This CDR3 is 13 amino acids long.

CDR3 protein: CASSEAWGQGNEQFF. The CDR3 nucleotides are TGTGCCAGCAGTGAAGCGTGGGGACAGGGCAATGAGCAGTTCTTC. This rearrangement joins TRBV2 to TRBJ2-1, with 9 bases matching TRBD1. Germline CDR1 is SNHLY and CDR2 is FYNNEI. V gave up 0 bases and J gave up 6 bases; unmatched junction bases: 3. The CDR3 covers 15 residues.

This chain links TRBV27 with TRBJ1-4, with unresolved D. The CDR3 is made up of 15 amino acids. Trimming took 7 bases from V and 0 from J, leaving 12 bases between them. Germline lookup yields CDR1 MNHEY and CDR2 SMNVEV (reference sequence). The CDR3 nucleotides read TGTGCCAGCAAAATCAGAGGGACAACTAATGAAAAACTGTTTTTT. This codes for CASKIRGTTNEKLFF. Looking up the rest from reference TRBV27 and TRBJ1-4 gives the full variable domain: EAQVTQNPRYLITVTGKKLTVTCSQNMNHEYMSWYRQDPGLGLRQIYYSMNVEVTDKGDVPEGYKVSRKEKRNFPLILESPSPNQTSLYFCASKIRGTTNEKLFFGSGTQLSVL.

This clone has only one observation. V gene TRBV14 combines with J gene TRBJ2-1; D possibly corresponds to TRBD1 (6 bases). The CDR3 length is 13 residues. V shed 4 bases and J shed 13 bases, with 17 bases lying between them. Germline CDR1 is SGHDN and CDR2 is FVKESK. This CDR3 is CASSPGAVDSQFF. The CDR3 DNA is TGTGCCAGCAGCCCAGGGGCAGTAGATAGTCAGTTCTTC.

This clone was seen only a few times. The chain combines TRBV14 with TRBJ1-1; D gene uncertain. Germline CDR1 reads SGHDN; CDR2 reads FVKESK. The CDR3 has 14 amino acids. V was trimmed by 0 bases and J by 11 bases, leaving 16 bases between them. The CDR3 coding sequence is TGTGCCAGCAGCCAAGATCCGGGAAGACCTAAGGCTTTCTTT. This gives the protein CASSQDPGRPKAFF.

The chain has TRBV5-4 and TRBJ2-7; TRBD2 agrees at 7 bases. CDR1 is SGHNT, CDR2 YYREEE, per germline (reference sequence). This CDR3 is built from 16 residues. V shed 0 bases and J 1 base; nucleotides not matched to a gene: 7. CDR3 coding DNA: TGTGCCAGCAGCTTGGAAGGGCCGGGGGGTTCCTACGAGCAGTACTTC. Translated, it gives CASSLEGPGGSYEQYF.

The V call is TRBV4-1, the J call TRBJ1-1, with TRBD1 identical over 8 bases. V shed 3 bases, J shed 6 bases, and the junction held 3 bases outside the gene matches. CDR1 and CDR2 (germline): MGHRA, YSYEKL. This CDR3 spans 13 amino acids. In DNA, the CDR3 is TGCGCCAGCAGCCAGACAGGGGTCGCTGAAGCTTTCTTT. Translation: CASSQTGVAEAFF.

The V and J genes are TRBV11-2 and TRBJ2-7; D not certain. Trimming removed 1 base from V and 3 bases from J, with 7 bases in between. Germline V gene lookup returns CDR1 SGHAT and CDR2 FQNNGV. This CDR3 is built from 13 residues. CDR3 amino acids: CASSLARLYEQYF. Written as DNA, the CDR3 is TGTGCCAGCAGCTTAGCTCGACTCTACGAGCAGTACTTC.

The CDR3 spells CASSYRSGGAKNIQYF. The CDR3 DNA is TGTGCCAGCAGTTACCGTAGTGGAGGGGCCAAAAACATTCAGTACTTC. This chain uses TRBV6-5 with TRBJ2-4; a weak D match, TRBD2 (6 bases). Germline assignment: CDR1 MNHEY and CDR2 SVGAGI. The CDR3 is 16 residues long. Trimming removed 2 bases at V and 1 base at J, with 12 bases between.

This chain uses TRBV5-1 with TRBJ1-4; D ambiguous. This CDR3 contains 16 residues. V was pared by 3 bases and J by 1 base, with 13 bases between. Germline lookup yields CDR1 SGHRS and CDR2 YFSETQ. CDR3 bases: TGCGCCAGCAGCTACCCTCTTGGTGGAACTAATGAAAAACTGTTTTTT. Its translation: CASSYPLGGTNEKLFF.

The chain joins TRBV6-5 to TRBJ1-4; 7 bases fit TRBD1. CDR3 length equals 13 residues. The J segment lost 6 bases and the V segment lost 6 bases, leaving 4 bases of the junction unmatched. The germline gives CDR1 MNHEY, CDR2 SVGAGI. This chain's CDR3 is CASSGTEYEKLFF. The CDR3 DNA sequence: TGTGCCAGCAGCGGGACAGAGTATGAAAAACTGTTTTTT.

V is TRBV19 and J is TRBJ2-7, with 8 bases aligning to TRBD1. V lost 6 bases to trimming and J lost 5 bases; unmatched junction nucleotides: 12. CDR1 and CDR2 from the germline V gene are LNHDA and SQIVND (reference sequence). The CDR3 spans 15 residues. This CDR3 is CASSNFGTGSHEQYF. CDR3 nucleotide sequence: TGTGCCAGTAGCAATTTCGGGACAGGTAGCCACGAGCAGTACTTC.

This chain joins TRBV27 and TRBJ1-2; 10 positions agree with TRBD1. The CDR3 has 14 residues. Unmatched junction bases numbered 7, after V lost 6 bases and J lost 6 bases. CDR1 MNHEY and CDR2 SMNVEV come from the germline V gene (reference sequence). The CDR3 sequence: CASRPRGTGDGYTF. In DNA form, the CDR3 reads TGTGCCAGCAGGCCCCGGGGGACAGGGGATGGCTACACCTTC.

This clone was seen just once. The CDR3 region has the DNA TGTGCCAGTAGTATACGGGGCAAGAATCAGCCCCAGCATTTT. Amino acids: CASSIRGKNQPQHF. This chain connects TRBV19 to TRBJ1-5; a possible D gene is TRBD1 (5 bases). The CDR3 is 14 amino acids. V was cut by 2 bases and J by 4 bases, with 9 bases left in between. Germline V gene lookup returns CDR1 LNHDA and CDR2 SQIVND (reference sequence).

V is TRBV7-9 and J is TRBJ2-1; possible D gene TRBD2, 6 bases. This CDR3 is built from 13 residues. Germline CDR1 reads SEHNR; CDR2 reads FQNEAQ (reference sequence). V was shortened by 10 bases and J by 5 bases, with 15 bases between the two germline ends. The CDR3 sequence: CATSGGANNEQFF. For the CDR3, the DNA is TGTGCCACCTCGGGCGGGGCGAACAATGAGCAGTTCTTC.

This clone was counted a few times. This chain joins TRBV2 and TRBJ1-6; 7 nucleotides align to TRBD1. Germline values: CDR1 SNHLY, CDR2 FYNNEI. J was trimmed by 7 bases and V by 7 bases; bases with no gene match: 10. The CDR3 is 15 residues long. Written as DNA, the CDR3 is TGTGCCAGCACTCTTGACAGGGACAGCAATTCACCCCTCCACTTT. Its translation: CASTLDRDSNSPLHF. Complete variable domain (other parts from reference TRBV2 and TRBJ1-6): EPEVTQTPSHQVTQMGQEVILRCVPISNHLYFYWYRQILGQKVEFLVSFYNNEISEKSEIFDDQFSVERPDGSNFTLKIRSTKLEDSAMYFCASTLDRDSNSPLHFGNGTRLTVT.

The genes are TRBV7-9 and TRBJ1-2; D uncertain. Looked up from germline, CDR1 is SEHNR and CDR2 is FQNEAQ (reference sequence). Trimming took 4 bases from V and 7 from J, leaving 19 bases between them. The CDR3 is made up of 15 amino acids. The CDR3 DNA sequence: TGTGCCAGCAGCTCGCTCCGACTGGTGAGAAGTGGCTACACCTTC. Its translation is CASSSLRLVRSGYTF.

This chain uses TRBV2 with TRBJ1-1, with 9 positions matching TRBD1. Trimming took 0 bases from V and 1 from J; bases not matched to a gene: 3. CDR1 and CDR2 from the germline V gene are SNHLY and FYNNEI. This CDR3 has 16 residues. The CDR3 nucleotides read TGTGCCAGCAGTGAAGCCGGGACAGGGCCGAACACTGAAGCTTTCTTT. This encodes CASSEAGTGPNTEAFF.

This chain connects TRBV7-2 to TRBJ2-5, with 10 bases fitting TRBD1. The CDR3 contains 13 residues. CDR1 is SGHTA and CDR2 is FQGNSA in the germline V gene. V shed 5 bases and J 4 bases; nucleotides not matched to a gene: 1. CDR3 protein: CASSRDRGETQYF. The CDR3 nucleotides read TGTGCCAGCAGCCGGGACAGGGGAGAGACCCAGTACTTC.

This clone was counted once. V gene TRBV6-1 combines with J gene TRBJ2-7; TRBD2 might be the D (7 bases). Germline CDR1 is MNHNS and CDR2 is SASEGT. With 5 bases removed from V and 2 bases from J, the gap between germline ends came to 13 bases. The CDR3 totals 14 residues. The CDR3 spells CASSRGGAPYEQYF. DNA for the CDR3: TGTGCCAGCAGTAGAGGGGGGGCACCCTACGAGCAGTACTTC.

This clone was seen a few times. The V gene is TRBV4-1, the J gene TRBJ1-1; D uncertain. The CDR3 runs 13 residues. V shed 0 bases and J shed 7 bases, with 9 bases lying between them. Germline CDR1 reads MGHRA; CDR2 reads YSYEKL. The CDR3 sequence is CASSQEAWGEAFF. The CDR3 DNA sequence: TGCGCCAGCAGCCAAGAGGCGTGGGGTGAAGCTTTCTTT.